This is a list of T cell receptor beta chains from one sample in a study of T cell responses to AZD1222 COVID-19 vaccine. Some clones are missing from TCRdb's copy, which holds only in-frame ones; the method was immunoSEQ multiplex PCR. The sample lists about 130,000 clones; roughly nine tenths were seen once. The input for sequencing was peripheral blood, taken 28 days after the second AZD1222 dose. Every receptor here comes from an adult who received the AZD1222 COVID-19 vaccine. The CDR3 runs from the conserved cysteine through the conserved F or W. Each record gives: J gene, V gene, clone size, D gene, CDR3 protein, CDR3 DNA. The D gene is left open where the match is weak. Expanded clones are given a class, and other clones once, few, many or no size at all.

J: TRBJ1-5; V: TRBV12-3/TRBV12-4; size: .; D: .; CDR3: CASSLGANQPQHF; DNA: TGTGCCAGCAGCCTAGGGGCCAATCAGCCCCAGCATTTT
J: TRBJ1-4; V: TRBV6-5; size: .; D: .; CDR3: CASKRGAGEKLFF; DNA: TGTGCCAGTAAACGGGGGGCAGGGGAAAAACTGTTTTTT
J: TRBJ2-7; V: TRBV7-2; size: .; D: TRBD1; CDR3: CASSIGTGAYEQYF; DNA: TGTGCCAGCAGCATCGGGACAGGGGCTTACGAGCAGTACTTC
J: TRBJ1-6; V: TRBV7-2; size: .; D: TRBD1; CDR3: CASSIQGRENSPLHF; DNA: TGTGCCAGCAGCATACAGGGGCGGGAAAATTCACCCCTCCACTTT
J: TRBJ1-1; V: TRBV10-3; size: .; D: .; CDR3: CAISAQGIEKTEAFF; DNA: TGTGCCATCAGTGCCCAGGGAATCGAGAAAACTGAAGCTTTCTTT
J: TRBJ2-2; V: TRBV18; size: .; D: .; CDR3: CASSPPSGNTGELFF; DNA: TGTGCCAGCTCACCACCGTCAGGCAACACCGGGGAGCTGTTTTTT
J: TRBJ1-6; V: TRBV14; size: .; D: .; CDR3: CASSQDPASPLHF; DNA: TGTGCCAGCAGCCAAGATCCGGCTTCACCCCTCCACTTT
J: TRBJ1-6; V: TRBV28; size: .; D: .; CDR3: CASSFRGGNSPLHF; DNA: TGTGCCAGCAGTTTCAGGGGTGGGAATTCACCCCTCCACTTT
J: TRBJ2-3; V: TRBV10-1; size: .; D: .; CDR3: CASGERPDTQYF; DNA: TGCGCCAGCGGCGAACGGCCAGATACGCAGTATTTT
J: TRBJ2-3; V: TRBV2; size: .; D: TRBD1; CDR3: CASGLDRGPDTQYF; DNA: TGTGCCAGCGGGTTGGACAGGGGCCCAGATACGCAGTATTTT
J: TRBJ1-5; V: TRBV18; size: .; D: .; CDR3: CASSSGTNSNQPQHF; DNA: TGTGCCAGCTCATCCGGGACGAATAGCAATCAGCCCCAGCATTTT
J: TRBJ1-5; V: TRBV18; size: few; D: .; CDR3: CASSRDWDQPQHF; DNA: TGTGCCAGTTCCCGGGACTGGGATCAGCCCCAGCATTTT
J: TRBJ2-7; V: TRBV7-9; size: .; D: TRBD2; CDR3: CASSATSDYEQYF; DNA: TGTGCCAGCAGCGCAACTAGCGACTACGAGCAGTACTTC
J: TRBJ2-3; V: TRBV2; size: .; D: .; CDR3: CASRGGLNTDTQYF; DNA: TGTGCCAGCAGGGGGGGGCTGAACACAGATACGCAGTATTTT
J: TRBJ2-7; V: TRBV30; size: .; D: .; CDR3: CAWSDFPLTYEQYF; DNA: TGTGCCTGGAGTGATTTTCCATTAACCTACGAGCAGTACTTC
J: TRBJ2-3; V: TRBV4-3; size: .; D: .; CDR3: CASSQAGTSTDTQYF; DNA: TGCGCCAGCAGCCAGGCTGGGACTAGCACAGATACGCAGTATTTT
J: TRBJ2-1; V: TRBV6-5; size: .; D: .; CDR3: CASSYSTQPHAGEQFF; DNA: TGTGCCAGCAGTTACTCCACACAGCCTCACGCCGGTGAGCAGTTCTTC
J: TRBJ2-4; V: TRBV10-1; size: .; D: TRBD2; CDR3: CASNNGRVENIQYF; DNA: TGCGCCAGCAACAACGGGAGGGTCGAAAACATTCAGTACTTC
J: TRBJ2-1; V: TRBV2; size: .; D: .; CDR3: CASRPLGPGEQFF; DNA: TGTGCCAGCAGGCCACTAGGCCCGGGTGAGCAGTTCTTC
J: TRBJ1-1; V: TRBV4-1; size: once; D: TRBD1; CDR3: CASSYGTGGRAFF; DNA: TGCGCCAGCAGCTACGGGACAGGGGGCCGGGCTTTCTTT
J: TRBJ1-4; V: TRBV4-2; size: .; D: .; CDR3: CASSQVKRSGDFEKLFF; DNA: TGTGCCAGCAGCCAAGTTAAAAGGTCAGGGGATTTTGAAAAACTGTTTTTT
J: TRBJ2-2; V: TRBV11-3; size: .; D: .; CDR3: CASSLGTFGAGELFF; DNA: TGTGCCAGCAGCCTCGGGACGTTTGGCGCCGGGGAGCTGTTTTTT
J: TRBJ1-5; V: TRBV7-8; size: .; D: .; CDR3: CASSPEARGQPQHF; DNA: TGTGCCAGCAGCCCTGAGGCACGGGGACAGCCCCAGCATTTT
J: TRBJ1-1; V: TRBV7-3; size: .; D: .; CDR3: CASSPPGAQGLTEAFF; DNA: TGTGCCAGCAGCCCTCCGGGTGCCCAGGGGTTGACTGAAGCTTTCTTT
J: TRBJ2-1; V: TRBV5-1; size: .; D: TRBD2; CDR3: CASSSGTSGGYNEQFF; DNA: TGCGCCAGCAGCTCCGGGACTAGCGGGGGCTACAATGAGCAGTTCTTC
J: TRBJ2-3; V: TRBV7-6; size: .; D: TRBD2; CDR3: CASSFGGASTDTQYF; DNA: TGTGCCAGCAGCTTCGGGGGGGCGAGCACAGATACGCAGTATTTT
J: TRBJ1-2; V: TRBV6-2/TRBV6-3; size: few; D: TRBD1; CDR3: CASSPPPDRDGYTF; DNA: TGTGCCAGCAGTCCCCCCCCGGACAGGGATGGCTACACCTTC
J: TRBJ2-1; V: TRBV3-1/TRBV3-2; size: .; D: TRBD1; CDR3: CASSQFGQEPNEQFF; DNA: TGTGCCAGCAGCCAATTCGGACAGGAACCGAATGAGCAGTTCTTC
J: TRBJ1-5; V: TRBV30; size: .; D: TRBD1; CDR3: CAWSVQGVQPQHF; DNA: TGTGCCTGGAGTGTACAGGGGGTCCAGCCCCAGCATTTT
J: TRBJ2-3; V: TRBV27; size: .; D: TRBD2; CDR3: CASSHIGGTSGTGTQYF; DNA: TGTGCCAGCTCCCATATAGGCGGGACTAGCGGCACTGGTACGCAGTATTTT
J: TRBJ2-2; V: TRBV2; size: .; D: .; CDR3: CASNSGARMTGELFF; DNA: TGTGCCAGCAATTCAGGGGCGAGAATGACCGGGGAGCTGTTTTTT
J: TRBJ1-1; V: TRBV6-1; size: .; D: .; CDR3: CASSEQENTEAFF; DNA: TGTGCCAGCAGTGAACAGGAGAACACTGAAGCTTTCTTT
J: TRBJ2-7; V: TRBV7-6; size: few; D: .; CDR3: CASSLAHISYEQYF; DNA: TGTGCCAGCAGCTTAGCACATATCTCCTACGAGCAGTACTTC
J: TRBJ2-7; V: TRBV15; size: .; D: TRBD1; CDR3: CATSRVGTGNEQYF; DNA: TGTGCCACCAGCAGAGTAGGGACAGGAAACGAGCAGTACTTC
J: TRBJ1-4; V: TRBV7-9; size: .; D: TRBD1; CDR3: CASSRPGQGLLGGEKLFF; DNA: TGTGCCAGCAGCAGACCGGGACAGGGGCTCCTCGGGGGTGAAAAACTGTTTTTT
J: TRBJ2-3; V: TRBV27; size: .; D: .; CDR3: CASSLKQGTDTQYF; DNA: TGTGCCAGCAGTTTAAAACAGGGAACAGATACGCAGTATTTT
J: TRBJ1-5; V: TRBV7-2; size: .; D: .; CDR3: CASSLRQDQPQHF; DNA: TGTGCCAGCAGCTTACGGCAGGATCAGCCCCAGCATTTT
J: TRBJ1-4; V: TRBV5-1; size: .; D: .; CDR3: CASSLAGTSDEKLFF; DNA: TGCGCCAGCAGCTTGGCTGGGACCTCCGATGAAAAACTGTTTTTT
J: TRBJ2-7; V: TRBV15; size: once; D: .; CDR3: CATSRDRSSDEQYF; DNA: TGTGCCACCAGCAGAGATAGGTCCAGCGACGAGCAGTACTTC
J: TRBJ1-2; V: TRBV29-1; size: .; D: .; CDR3: CSVEEGGGYTF; DNA: TGCAGCGTCGAAGAGGGGGGGGGCTACACCTTC
J: TRBJ1-2; V: TRBV19; size: few; D: TRBD1; CDR3: CASSTTQGAENYGYTF; DNA: TGTGCCAGTAGTACAACCCAGGGGGCGGAAAACTATGGCTACACCTTC
J: TRBJ1-1; V: TRBV19; size: .; D: .; CDR3: CASSIQIGEAFF; DNA: TGTGCCAGTAGTATTCAGATAGGTGAAGCTTTCTTT
J: TRBJ2-3; V: TRBV11-1; size: .; D: TRBD2; CDR3: CASSTRLAGVGDTQYF; DNA: TGTGCCAGCAGTACCAGACTAGCGGGAGTTGGAGATACGCAGTATTTT
J: TRBJ2-6; V: TRBV30; size: .; D: .; CDR3: CAWRDSSGANVLTF; DNA: TGTGCCTGGAGGGACAGCTCTGGGGCCAACGTCCTGACTTTC